One and the same sample provided the 19 T cell receptor beta chains below, sequenced in a study of Graves' ophthalmopathy and Graves' hyperthyroidism. RNA transcripts provided the template for amplifying TCR beta CDR3 regions. RT-PCR was first run with HTBI primers, then multiplex PCR in a second round. Via MiXCR, TCRdb re-called the multiplex PCR reads, giving one row per CDR3 protein. The data contain 350,000 to 450,000 distinct CDR3 sequences, 20% to 25% of them seen just once; the ten biggest clones take up 2.5% to 3%. Sequences were obtained from peripheral blood. These receptors were collected from a woman under 30 with stable Graves' hyperthyroidism.

Notes on this clonotype: As the CDR3 is not closed by the conserved phenylalanine or tryptophan, this likely results from a read error. The J gene is TRBJ2-7, the V gene TRBV6-1; 8 positions match TRBD2. Germline V gene data show CDR1 as MNHNS and CDR2 as SASEGT. The CDR3 contains 14 residues. Unmatched junction bases numbered 7, after V lost 4 bases and J lost 5 bases. CDR3 in DNA: TGTGCCAGCAGTGCAGCGGGAGTTGAGAACGAGCAGTACCAC. It specifies CASSAAGVENEQYH.

Remarks on this clonotype: This sequence may be a read error, since a much larger clone differs from it by one base. The chain combines TRBV6-2 or TRBV6-3 with TRBJ1-1; D is perhaps TRBD1 (6 bases). Germline CDR1 MNHEY, CDR2 SVGEGT. The CDR3 contains 15 residues. V lost 5 bases to trimming and J lost 7 bases, with 20 bases between them. The CDR3 DNA follows: TGTGCCAGCAGTCCAACCCTACTAACAGGGAGTGAAGCTTTCTTT. Its translation: CASSPTLLTGSEAFF.

This clonotype was seen at least ten times. V gene TRBV11-2 combines with J gene TRBJ1-5; unclear D gene. Germline CDR1 is SGHAT and CDR2 is FQNNGV. V was trimmed by 1 base and J by 0 bases, leaving 7 bases between them. CDR3 size: 15 residues. Here the CDR3 DNA reads TGTGCCAGCAGCTTAGGCCCCTATAGCAATCAGCCCCAGCATTTT. Protein product: CASSLGPYSNQPQHF.

This clonotype was counted ten times or more. The chain links TRBV20-1 to TRBJ1-5, with D maybe TRBD1 (5 bases). The germline V and J ends were trimmed by 3 bases and 3 bases, with 12 bases remaining between them. Germline assignment: CDR1 DFQATT and CDR2 SNEGSKA (reference sequence). The CDR3 is made up of 14 amino acids. For the CDR3, the DNA is TGCAGTGCTAGGGGGCCACGGGCCAATCAGCCCCAGCATTTT. This codes for CSARGPRANQPQHF.

In this sample, this clonotype turned up a few times. CDR3 loop: CASSRRRVYGYTF. CDR3 DNA: TGTGCCAGCAGTCGGCGACGGGTCTATGGCTACACCTTC. The chain is built from TRBV28 and TRBJ1-2; D is unresolved. The CDR3 runs 13 residues. Trimming removed 5 bases at V and 4 bases at J, with 11 bases between. The V gene's germline CDR1 is MDHEN and CDR2 SYDVKM.

This clonotype was recorded many times. The chain recombines TRBV15 with TRBJ2-5; weak D call: TRBD2 (7 bases). Trimming removed 7 bases from V and 6 bases from J, with 18 bases in between. CDR1 LNHNV and CDR2 YYDKDF come from the germline V gene (reference sequence). This CDR3 comprises 14 residues. The CDR3 sequence is CATKGEGIGKTQYF. CDR3 sequence (DNA): TGTGCCACCAAGGGGGAGGGCATAGGAAAGACCCAGTACTTC.

This clonotype was recorded many times. The chain has TRBV18 and TRBJ2-7; a possible D gene is TRBD1 (6 bases). The CDR3 contains 14 residues. Germline lookup yields CDR1 KGHSH and CDR2 LQKENI. V was clipped by 6 bases and J by 4 bases, with 16 bases between them. The CDR3 sequence: CASSGTGIGYEQYF. CDR3 DNA sequence: TGTGCCAGCTCGGGAACAGGGATCGGTTACGAGCAGTACTTC.

This sequence joins TRBV4-3 and TRBJ1-6; no clear D. Germline assignment: CDR1 LGHNA and CDR2 YSLEER. Trimming removed 0 bases at V and 7 bases at J, with 7 bases between. CDR3 size: 14 residues. CDR3 DNA: TGCGCCAGCAGCCAAGAAACCGAAAATTCACCCCTCCACTTT. Amino acid sequence: CASSQETENSPLHF.

This clonotype was found many times. The CDR3 DNA reads TGTGCCACCAGCAGAGTCCGGGACAGGGGGAACACCGGGGAGCTGTTTTTT. It codes for CATSRVRDRGNTGELFF. J is TRBJ2-2 and V is TRBV15; 10 bases match TRBD1. The CDR3 runs to 17 residues. The J segment lost 1 base and the V segment lost 1 base, leaving 3 bases of the junction unmatched. The germline gives CDR1 LNHNV, CDR2 YYDKDF (reference sequence).

This clonotype was counted between two and nine times. A read error may be the cause here, since a much bigger clone is one base away. The chain links TRBV15 to TRBJ1-6; D gene uncertain. Germline CDR1 is LNHNV and CDR2 is YYDKDF (reference sequence). The CDR3 has 14 residues. In DNA, the CDR3 is TGTGCCACCAGCAGTTTGGTGATAGGTTCACACCTCCACTTT. This codes for CATSSLVIGSHLHF. The whole variable domain, remainder taken from reference TRBV15 and TRBJ1-6, is DAMVIQNPRYQVTQFGKPVTLSCSQTLNHNVMYWYQQKSSQAPKLLFHYYDKDFNNEADTPDNFQSRRPNTSFCFLDIRSPGLGDTAMYLCATSSLVIGSHLHFGNGTRLTVT.

This clonotype was detected many times. The V call is TRBV5-1, the J call TRBJ2-5; D gene uncertain. V was shortened by 0 bases and J by 1 base, with 10 bases between the two germline ends. Germline loops: CDR1 SGHRS, CDR2 YFSETQ. The CDR3 is made up of 15 amino acids. For the CDR3, the DNA is TGCGCCAGCAGCTTGGCCCTGGTGGTCCAAGAGACCCAGTACTTC. The encoded protein is CASSLALVVQETQYF.

This clonotype appeared many times. The chain is built from TRBV5-1 and TRBJ2-5; a possible D gene is TRBD2 (6 bases). Per germline, CDR1 SGHRS and CDR2 YFSETQ. The CDR3 totals 14 residues. The V end was cut by 4 bases, the J end by 2 bases, with 12 bases between. Written as DNA, the CDR3 is TGCGCCAGCAGCCCGGCCCTAGCGCAAGAGACCCAGTACTTC. Amino acid sequence: CASSPALAQETQYF.

The sample holds many counts of this clonotype. The chain joins TRBV5-1 to TRBJ2-7; D gene unclear. The V gene lost 0 bases and the J gene lost 0 bases, with 10 bases spanning the gap. This CDR3 is built from 15 residues. Looked up from germline, CDR1 is SGHRS and CDR2 is YFSETQ. The CDR3 DNA reads TGCGCCAGCAGCTTGGAAGGCTACGACTCCTACGAGCAGTACTTC. Its protein is CASSLEGYDSYEQYF.

CDR3 nucleotides: TGTGCCAGCAGTGACCCCCACTCAAGGGTGAGCTCCTACGAGCAGTACTTC. Its translation is CASSDPHSRVSSYEQYF. The J gene is TRBJ2-7, the V gene TRBV2; D unresolved. Germline CDR1 SNHLY, CDR2 FYNNEI. Trimming removed 3 bases at V and 0 bases at J, with 18 bases between. The CDR3 contains 17 residues. The whole variable domain, remainder taken from reference TRBV2 and TRBJ2-7, is EPEVTQTPSHQVTQMGQEVILRCVPISNHLYFYWYRQILGQKVEFLVSFYNNEISEKSEIFDDQFSVERPDGSNFTLKIRSTKLEDSAMYFCASSDPHSRVSSYEQYFGPGTRLTVT.

This clonotype was recorded at least ten times. This chain connects TRBV7-8 to TRBJ1-1; tentative D call: TRBD1 (6 bases). V was cut by 3 bases and J by 1 base, with 12 bases left in between. This CDR3 is built from 15 residues. The germline CDR1 and CDR2 sequences are SGHVS and FQNEAQ. The CDR3 loop is CASSLMGAGNTEAFF. The CDR3, as DNA: TGTGCCAGCAGCTTGATGGGGGCCGGGAACACTGAAGCTTTCTTT.

The chain joins TRBV6-1 to TRBJ1-1; D is unclear. Germline values: CDR1 MNHNS, CDR2 SASEGT. The V and J ends lost 0 bases and 3 bases respectively, with 11 bases between them. The CDR3 runs 15 residues. CDR3 sequence reads: CASSEARVVYTEAFF. As DNA, the CDR3 is TGTGCCAGCAGTGAAGCGAGGGTAGTTTACACTGAAGCTTTCTTT.

This clonotype has at least ten counts. J is TRBJ2-5 and V is TRBV7-2, with D perhaps TRBD1 or TRBD2 (6 bases each). In germline, CDR1 is SGHTA, CDR2 FQGNSA. The CDR3 covers 14 residues. The V gene lost 2 bases and the J gene lost 1 base, with 8 bases spanning the gap. In DNA, the CDR3 is TGTGCCAGCAGCTTATGGGGGGCCCAAGAGACCCAGTACTTC. Translating it yields CASSLWGAQETQYF.

The rearrangement links TRBV6-1 to TRBJ2-7, with D hard to call. The CDR3 length is 14 residues. Deletions cut 3 bases from V and 6 bases from J, with 15 bases between. CDR1 and CDR2 (germline): MNHNS, SASEGT. The CDR3 here is CASSEGILSLEQYF. The DNA for the CDR3 is TGTGCCAGCAGTGAGGGCATTTTGTCCCTCGAGCAGTACTTC.

This clonotype was counted many times. The V gene is TRBV28, the J gene TRBJ2-7, with unresolved D. CDR1 and CDR2 (germline): MDHEN, SYDVKM. Trimming stripped 2 bases from V and 3 bases from J, with 11 bases between. This CDR3 region has 14 residues. As DNA, the CDR3 is TGTGCCAGCAGTTTACACTGGTGGGTCTACGAGCAGTACTTC. It encodes CASSLHWWVYEQYF.